A selection of T cell receptor beta chains follows, all from one sample in a study of blood T cells in healthy people across ages. Each CDR3 protein gets one entry after TCRdb re-called the 5' RACE reads with MiXCR. Of around 710,000 distinct CDR3 sequences in the sample, roughly 44% are singletons; the top ten hold roughly 20%. Sequenced input: blood. All receptors come from an older woman in good health. CDR3s include the opening cysteine and the closing phenylalanine or tryptophan. D genes are given only for firm matches. Clone size is given for some rows only: seen once, a few or many times, or a class if the clone is expanded.

j_gene	v_gene	abundance	d_gene	CDR3aa	CDR3nt
TRBJ2-1	TRBV29-1	many	.	CSVGHNYNEQFF	TGCAGCGTTGGCCATAACTACAATGAGCAGTTCTTC
TRBJ2-3	TRBV7-2	.	TRBD2	CAGSSASSGERDTRYF	TGTGCTGGCAGCTCCGCATCCAGCGGGGAACGAGATACGCGGTATTTT
TRBJ2-1	TRBV18	once	.	CASNRATYNEQFF	TGTGCCAGTAACAGGGCGACCTACAATGAGCAGTTCTTC
TRBJ2-7	TRBV30	.	.	CAWSGSGRPYEQYF	TGTGCCTGGAGTGGTAGCGGACGTCCATACGAGCAGTACTTC
TRBJ1-1	TRBV2	.	.	CASSGSGHNTEAFF	TGTGCCAGCAGCGGAAGCGGTCACAACACTGAAGCTTTCTTT
TRBJ2-3	TRBV20-1	few	TRBD1	CSARQTGQPLTDTQYF	TGCAGTGCTAGACAAACGGGACAGCCATTGACAGATACGCAGTATTTT
TRBJ1-2	TRBV12-3/TRBV12-4	many	TRBD1	CASSLDRGKSGYTF	TGTGCCAGCAGCCTTGACAGGGGGAAGTCTGGCTACACCTTC
TRBJ1-5	TRBV28	.	.	CASRLEGRGNQPQHF	TGTGCCAGCAGGCTAGAGGGACGGGGTAATCAGCCCCAGCATTTT
TRBJ2-3	TRBV24-1	few	.	CATSEGGFRADTQYF	TGTGCCACCAGTGAGGGGGGCTTTAGAGCAGATACGCAGTATTTT
TRBJ2-7	TRBV7-2	few	.	CASSLLGGGNEQYF	TGTGCCAGCAGCTTACTTGGAGGAGGAAACGAGCAGTACTTC
TRBJ2-7	TRBV28	.	TRBD1	CASSLPGQSTYEQYF	TGTGCCAGCAGTCTCCCGGGACAGTCCACCTACGAGCAGTACTTC
TRBJ2-6	TRBV6-6	.	.	CASSSQGARANVLTF	TGTGCCAGCAGTAGCCAAGGAGCCCGAGCCAACGTCCTGACTTTC
TRBJ1-1	TRBV28	few	.	CATTEGGFMNTEAFF	TGTGCCACCACCGAAGGAGGATTTATGAACACTGAAGCTTTCTTT
TRBJ1-4	TRBV20-1	.	.	CSARDPRFNEKLFF	TGCAGTGCTAGAGATCCACGGTTTAATGAAAAACTGTTTTTT
TRBJ2-1	TRBV5-1	many	TRBD1	CASSLEGQGYNEQFF	TGCGCCAGCAGCTTGGAAGGACAGGGTTACAATGAGCAGTTCTTC
TRBJ2-7	TRBV6-5	many	.	CASSYSGTGSYEQYF	TGTGCCAGCAGCTACTCCGGGACCGGGTCCTACGAGCAGTACTTC
TRBJ2-2	TRBV20-1	.	.	CSARDGGLNTGELFF	TGCAGTGCTAGAGATGGAGGGTTAAACACCGGGGAGCTGTTTTTT
TRBJ2-3	TRBV12-3/TRBV12-4	few	TRBD2	CASSSSSGRPRDTQYF	TGTGCCAGCAGTTCCTCTAGCGGGAGGCCGAGGGATACGCAGTATTTT
TRBJ1-6	TRBV9	.	TRBD1	CASSTRTGVGAYNSPLHF	TGTGCCAGCAGCACCCGGACAGGGGTAGGCGCCTATAATTCACCCCTCCACTTT
TRBJ2-7	TRBV20-1	.	TRBD2	CSAIGLAGAPTYGEQYF	TGCAGTGCAATCGGACTAGCGGGAGCACCCACCTACGGCGAGCAGTACTTC
TRBJ2-1	TRBV7-2	.	TRBD2	CASSSRNQGLAGVREQFF	TGTGCCAGCAGCTCGCGTAACCAGGGACTAGCGGGAGTTAGGGAGCAGTTCTTC
TRBJ1-2	TRBV10-1	once	TRBD1	CASSRTGQGYGFNYGYTF	TGCGCCAGCAGTAGAACGGGACAGGGGTACGGATTTAACTATGGCTACACCTTC
TRBJ1-2	TRBV7-9	.	.	CASSLESGSGGDGYTF	TGTGCCAGCAGCTTAGAATCTGGGTCTGGAGGCGATGGCTACACCTTC
TRBJ2-7	TRBV3-1	few	.	CASSPDQGGYEQYF	TGTGCCAGCAGCCCGGATCAGGGCGGGTACGAGCAGTACTTC
TRBJ2-3	TRBV7-9	few	TRBD2	CASSSLAGGLDTQYF	TGTGCCAGCAGCTCCCTAGCGGGGGGCCTGGATACGCAGTATTTT
TRBJ1-1	TRBV20-1	.	.	CSASRTGNTEAFF	TGCAGTGCTAGCCGAACAGGGAACACTGAAGCTTTCTTT
TRBJ2-7	TRBV10-3	.	.	CAITGQRGYEQYF	TGTGCCATCACCGGACAGAGAGGCTACGAGCAGTACTTC
TRBJ2-1	TRBV28	.	.	CASSFVGPYNEQFF	TGTGCCAGCAGTTTCGTAGGGCCCTACAATGAGCAGTTCTTC
TRBJ2-1	TRBV10-3	few	TRBD2	CAISGGAGLAGAGDEQFF	TGTGCCATCAGTGGTGGAGCGGGACTAGCGGGAGCTGGGGATGAGCAGTTCTTC
TRBJ2-3	TRBV20-1	.	.	CSADPREVTDTQYF	TGCAGTGCTGACCCTCGAGAGGTCACAGATACGCAGTATTTT
TRBJ2-5	TRBV12-3/TRBV12-4	.	.	CASSQLARAGTQYF	TGTGCCAGCAGTCAGTTGGCCAGGGCTGGGACCCAGTACTTC
TRBJ2-7	TRBV7-9	.	TRBD2	CASSLAQTSGEQYF	TGTGCCAGCAGCTTAGCCCAGACTAGCGGCGAGCAGTACTTC
TRBJ2-5	TRBV6-1	.	.	CASSEGVGQETQYF	TGTGCCAGCAGTGAGGGCGTGGGACAAGAGACCCAGTACTTC
TRBJ1-5	TRBV6-5	.	.	CASSYRWGLSNQPQHF	TGTGCCAGCAGTTACCGGTGGGGCCTTAGCAATCAGCCCCAGCATTTT
TRBJ2-5	TRBV13	.	TRBD2	CASSFFLTSGGACEQYF	TGTGCCAGCAGCTTTTTCCTGACGAGCGGGGGGGCGTGTGAGCAGTACTTC
TRBJ1-4	TRBV11-2	.	.	CASSFRLGLWEKLFF	TGTGCCAGCAGCTTCCGTTTGGGGCTTTGGGAAAAACTGTTTTTT
TRBJ1-2	TRBV6-1	few	.	CASSEVRDGYTF	TGTGCTAGCAGTGAGGTTAGAGATGGCTACACCTTC
TRBJ2-3	TRBV4-1	many	.	CASSQAEGVGDTQYF	TGCGCCAGCAGCCAGGCCGAGGGTGTGGGAGATACGCAGTATTTT
TRBJ2-7	TRBV6-2/TRBV6-3	few	.	CASSLVGTSYEQYF	TGCGCCAGCAGCCTTGTCGGTACCTCCTACGAGCAGTACTTC
TRBJ1-2	TRBV20-1	.	.	CSAGGGYTF	TGCAGTGCTGGGGGAGGCTACACCTTC
TRBJ2-5	TRBV7-2	once	.	CASSLDRQPTETQYF	TGTGCCAGCAGCTTAGACCGTCAACCGACGGAGACCCAGTACTTC
TRBJ2-1	TRBV3-1	.	.	CASSQSSSVFNEQFF	TGTGCCAGCAGCCAGTCCTCTAGCGTATTTAATGAGCAGTTCTTC
TRBJ2-5	TRBV4-1	.	.	CASSQGGTGGGETQYF	TGCGCCAGCAGCCAAGGTGGGACCGGGGGTGGGGAGACCCAGTACTTC
TRBJ2-7	TRBV27	few	TRBD1	CASRLGQGNSYEQYF	TGTGCCAGCAGATTGGGACAGGGCAACTCCTACGAGCAGTACTTC
TRBJ2-2	TRBV9	.	.	CAGSADPSGELFF	TGTGCCGGCAGCGCGGACCCATCCGGGGAGCTGTTTTTT
TRBJ2-1	TRBV12-3/TRBV12-4	few	.	CASSPAGETGNNEQFF	TGTGCCAGCAGCCCCGCGGGGGAGACAGGTAACAATGAGCAGTTCTTC